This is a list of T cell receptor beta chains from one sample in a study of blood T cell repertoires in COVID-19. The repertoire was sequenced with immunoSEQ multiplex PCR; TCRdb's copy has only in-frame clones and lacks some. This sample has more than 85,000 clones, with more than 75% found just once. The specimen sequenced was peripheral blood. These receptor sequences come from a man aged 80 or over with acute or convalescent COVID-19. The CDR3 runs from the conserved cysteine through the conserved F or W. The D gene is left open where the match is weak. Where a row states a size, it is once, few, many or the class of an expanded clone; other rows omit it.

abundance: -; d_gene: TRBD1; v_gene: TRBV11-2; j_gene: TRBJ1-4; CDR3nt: TGTGCCAGCAGCCCCGGGACAGGGAGTGAAAAACTGTTTTTT; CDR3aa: CASSPGTGSEKLFF
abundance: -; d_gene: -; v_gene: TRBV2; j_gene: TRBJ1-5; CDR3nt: TGTGCCAGCACCGCAGACTCCGGGACAAGCAATCAGCCCCAGCATTTT; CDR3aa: CASTADSGTSNQPQHF
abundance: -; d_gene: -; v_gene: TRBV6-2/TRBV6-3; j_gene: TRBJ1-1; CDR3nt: TGTGCCAGCAGTTACCTGGGCATGAACACTGAAGCTTTCTTT; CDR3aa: CASSYLGMNTEAFF
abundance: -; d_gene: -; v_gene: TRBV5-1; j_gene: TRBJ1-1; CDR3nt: TGCGCCAGCAGCTCCGGACTTCCGAACACTGAAGCTTTCTTT; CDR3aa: CASSSGLPNTEAFF
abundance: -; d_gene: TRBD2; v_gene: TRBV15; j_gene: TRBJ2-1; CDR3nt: TGTGCCACCACCGGGACTAGCGGATACAATGAGCAGTTCTTC; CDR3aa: CATTGTSGYNEQFF
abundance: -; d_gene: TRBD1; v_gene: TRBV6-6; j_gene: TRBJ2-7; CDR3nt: TGTGCCAGCAGAACGGGACAGGGAGCGGACTACGAGCAGTACTTC; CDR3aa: CASRTGQGADYEQYF
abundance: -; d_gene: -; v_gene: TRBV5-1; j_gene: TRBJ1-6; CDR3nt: TGCGCCAGCAGCTTGGGGCGGGACGGGGGTTCACCCCTCCACTTT; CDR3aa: CASSLGRDGGSPLHF
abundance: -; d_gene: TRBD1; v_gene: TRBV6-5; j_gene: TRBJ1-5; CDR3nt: TGTGCCAGCAGTCCGGACAGGGGGGACCAGCCCCAGCATTTT; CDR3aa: CASSPDRGDQPQHF
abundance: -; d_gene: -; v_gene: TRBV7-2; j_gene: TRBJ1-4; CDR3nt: TGTGCCAGCAGCTTAGTGAGGACATCGAATGAAAAACTGTTTTTT; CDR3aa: CASSLVRTSNEKLFF
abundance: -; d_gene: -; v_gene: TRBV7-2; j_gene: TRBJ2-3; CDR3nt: TGTGCCAGCAGCTTAGCGCCCGGACTACGCACAGATACGCAGTATTTT; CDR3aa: CASSLAPGLRTDTQYF
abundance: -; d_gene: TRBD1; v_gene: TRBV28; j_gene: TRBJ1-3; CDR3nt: TGTGCCAGCAGGCCCTCCGGGACAGGGGTTAGAAACACCATATATTTT; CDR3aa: CASRPSGTGVRNTIYF
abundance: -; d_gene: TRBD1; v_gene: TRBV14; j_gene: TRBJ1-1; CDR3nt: TGTGCCAGCAGCCAAGATCAGGGGGTAACTGAAGCTTTCTTT; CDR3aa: CASSQDQGVTEAFF
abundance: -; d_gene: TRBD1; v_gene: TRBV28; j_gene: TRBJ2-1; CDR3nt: TGTGCCAGCAGATCACAGGGGATAGGTGAGCAGTTCTTC; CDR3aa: CASRSQGIGEQFF
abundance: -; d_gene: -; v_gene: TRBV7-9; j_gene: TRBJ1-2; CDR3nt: TGTGCCAGCAGCTTTATTGACTACGGCTACACCTTC; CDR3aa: CASSFIDYGYTF
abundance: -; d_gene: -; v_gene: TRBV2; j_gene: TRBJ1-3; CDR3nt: TGTGCCAGCAGGCAGGGGATAGGGGGTCGTGGAAACACCATATATTTT; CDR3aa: CASRQGIGGRGNTIYF
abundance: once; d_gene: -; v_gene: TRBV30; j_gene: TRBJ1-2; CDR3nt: TGTGCCTGGAGGGGAGTGGGGGCCCGAATCTATGGCTACACCTTC; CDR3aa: CAWRGVGARIYGYTF
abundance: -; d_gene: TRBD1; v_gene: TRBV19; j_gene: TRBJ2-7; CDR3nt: TGTGCCAGTAGTGATCAGGGGGCCTCCTACGAGCAGTACTTC; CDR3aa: CASSDQGASYEQYF